Many counts were recorded for the clone carrying this TCR beta chain. This sample is part of a study of T cell repertoires in cytomegalovirus infection. At the level of the study: It can be stated that public TCR beta signatures indicated CMV infection as well as a matching HLA type.

Each CDR3 protein gets one entry after TCRdb re-called the reads with MiXCR. The sample gives 200,000 to 300,000 distinct CDR3 sequences, 10% to 15% of which show up once; approximately 1.6% is in the top ten. This CDR3 is 12 amino acids long. Looked up from germline, CDR1 is SGHTA and CDR2 is FQGNSA. V was trimmed by 3 bases and J by 8 bases, leaving 10 bases between them. This sequence was found in a human donor in good health (CMV status not recorded). Some clones in this sample may be carry-over from other donors' samples. The rearrangement links TRBV7-2 to TRBJ1-2; possible D gene TRBD1, 5 bases. The sequencing sample was made of PBMCs. CDR3 bases: TGTGCCAGCAGCTTCGACAGTGCGGGCTACACCTTC. It codes for CASSFDSAGYTF.